The rows below give T cell receptor beta chains drawn from one sample of a study of STAT5B mutations in CD4+ large granular lymphocyte leukemia. TCRdb keeps only in-frame clones here, not all; method: immunoSEQ multiplex PCR. The table lists some 30,000 clones, 65% to 85% of them singletons, with around 1% in the top ten. The sequenced material came from CD4+ T cells from blood buffy coats. The receptors shown here come from a human donor in good health. Both conserved end residues are part of each CDR3. The D gene is left open where the match is weak. Expanded clones are given a class, and other clones once, few, many or no size at all.

clone size,D gene,J gene,V gene,CDR3 protein,CDR3 DNA
-,-,TRBJ2-1,TRBV28,CASSLTSNEQFF,TGTGCCAGCAGTTTGACTAGCAATGAGCAGTTCTTC
-,-,TRBJ2-6,TRBV5-8,CASSLDRGGSAGANVLTF,TGTGCCAGCAGCTTGGACAGGGGAGGATCGGCTGGGGCCAACGTCCTGACTTTC
-,-,TRBJ2-4,TRBV28,CASSPLWVVGNIQYF,TGTGCCAGCAGTCCTCTATGGGTCGTTGGAAACATTCAGTACTTC
-,TRBD2,TRBJ2-3,TRBV5-4,CASSSGLGRTDTQYF,TGTGCCAGCAGCTCCGGACTAGGTCGCACAGATACGCAGTATTTT
-,TRBD1,TRBJ2-7,TRBV5-1,CASSFGTGMDEQYF,TGCGCCAGCAGCTTCGGGACAGGGATGGACGAGCAGTACTTC
-,TRBD2,TRBJ2-7,TRBV19,CASSIDRIAGAYEQYF,TGTGCCAGTAGTATAGATCGAATAGCGGGAGCTTACGAGCAGTACTTC
-,-,TRBJ1-2,TRBV27,CASSPRPANEGYTF,TGTGCCAGCAGTCCACGACCGGCTAACGAGGGCTACACCTTC
-,-,TRBJ2-2,TRBV7-3,CASSLLTPGVGTGELFF,TGTGCCAGCAGCTTACTTACCCCAGGAGTAGGCACCGGGGAGCTGTTTTTT
-,TRBD1,TRBJ2-1,TRBV5-1,CASSGGQGANEQFF,TGCGCCAGCAGCGGAGGACAGGGTGCCAATGAGCAGTTCTTC
-,TRBD1,TRBJ2-2,TRBV5-4,CASSPDRANTGELFF,TGTGCCAGCAGCCCAGACAGGGCGAACACCGGGGAGCTGTTTTTT
-,TRBD1,TRBJ1-3,TRBV10-3,CATRTRDRVSGNTIYF,TGTGCCACAAGGACCCGGGACAGGGTCTCCGGAAACACCATATATTTT
few,TRBD2,TRBJ2-3,TRBV5-4,CASSPTSIGTDTQYF,TGTGCCAGCAGCCCGACTAGCATAGGCACAGATACGCAGTATTTT
-,-,TRBJ1-4,TRBV11-2,CASSLAGGSDEKLFF,TGTGCCAGCAGCTTAGCGGGGGGATCCGATGAAAAACTGTTTTTT
-,-,TRBJ2-7,TRBV6-1,CASIIQGEGPYEQYF,TGTGCCAGCATTATACAGGGCGAAGGACCTTACGAGCAGTACTTC
few,-,TRBJ1-1,TRBV7-6,CASSGTGVQNTEAFF,TGTGCCAGCAGCGGGACCGGCGTACAGAACACTGAAGCTTTCTTT
once,-,TRBJ2-1,TRBV29-1,CSVEDHPDEQFF,TGCAGCGTTGAAGATCACCCGGATGAGCAGTTCTTC
once,-,TRBJ2-7,TRBV7-9,CASSHSLAAAEQYF,TGTGCCAGCAGCCATTCCTTAGCGGCCGCCGAGCAGTACTTC
-,TRBD2,TRBJ2-3,TRBV7-2,CASSGLATDTQYF,TGTGCCAGCAGCGGACTAGCGACAGATACGCAGTATTTT
-,-,TRBJ2-1,TRBV12-1,CAQRLSRGGTNEQFF,TGTGCGCAACGCCTTTCAAGGGGTGGGACCAATGAGCAGTTCTTC
few,-,TRBJ1-6,TRBV5-1,CASGVGRENSPLHF,TGCGCCAGCGGAGTGGGGAGGGAGAATTCACCCCTCCACTTT
-,-,TRBJ2-5,TRBV7-7,CASSSTGRETQYF,TGTGCTAGCAGCTCCACAGGGAGAGAGACCCAGTACTTC
-,TRBD1,TRBJ2-6,TRBV5-6,CASSPDRVGANVLTF,TGTGCCAGCAGCCCTGACAGGGTTGGGGCCAACGTCCTGACTTTC
-,-,TRBJ2-3,TRBV7-7,CASSSGVADTDTQYF,TGTGCTAGCAGCTCCGGGGTAGCGGACACAGATACGCAGTATTTT
-,-,TRBJ1-3,TRBV7-2,CASSLTGGLRNTIYF,TGTGCCAGCAGCTTAACGGGGGGCCTAAGAAACACCATATATTTT
-,TRBD1,TRBJ1-3,TRBV28,CASSGQGGGGNTIYF,TGTGCCAGCAGTGGACAGGGCGGAGGAGGAAACACCATATATTTT
-,-,TRBJ2-3,TRBV2,CASGEVGDTQYF,TGTGCCAGCGGGGAGGTGGGAGATACGCAGTATTTT
-,-,TRBJ2-5,TRBV21-1,CASSQRGVAQSETQYF,TGTGCCAGCAGCCAAAGGGGGGTGGCTCAGTCAGAGACCCAGTACTTC
-,TRBD1,TRBJ2-1,TRBV5-1,CASSLGTGTNEQFF,TGCGCCAGCAGCTTGGGGACAGGTACCAATGAGCAGTTCTTC
-,TRBD1,TRBJ1-4,TRBV2,CASSPSGTDVGKLFF,TGTGCCAGCAGCCCTAGCGGGACAGACGTCGGGAAACTGTTTTTT